Presented here are 23 T cell receptor beta chains from one specimen sequenced in a study of blood T cell repertoires in COVID-19. Assay: immunoSEQ multiplex PCR; the TCRdb copy retains only in-frame clones and omits some. The repertoire includes 90,000 to 150,000 clones, over 75% of them detected once, and 9.5% to 13% sits in the top ten. The sequenced material came from peripheral blood. These receptors originate from an older man with acute or convalescent COVID-19.

This sequence joins TRBV18 and TRBJ2-5; 8 nucleotides match TRBD1. CDR3 size: 15 residues. V trimming: 3 bases; J trimming: 4 bases; junction bases outside the gene matches: 7. Germline lookup yields CDR1 KGHSH and CDR2 LQKENI. The CDR3 protein is CASSPGQGLRETQYF. The CDR3 bases are TGTGCCAGCTCACCCGGACAGGGTTTAAGAGAGACCCAGTACTTC.

The CDR3 region has the DNA TGTGCCTGGAGTGGGGAGGGAGGTCAGGGAGATACGCAGTATTTT. Translation gives CAWSGEGGQGDTQYF. This chain links TRBV30 with TRBJ2-3, with 7 positions matching TRBD2. Germline trimming cut 1 base from V and 5 bases from J; bases unmatched to any gene: 9. CDR3 size: 15 residues. Germline V CDR1 and CDR2: GTSNPN, SVGIG (reference sequence).

This chain connects TRBV6-2 or TRBV6-3 to TRBJ2-7, with D perhaps matching TRBD1 (5 bases). The CDR3 is made up of 14 amino acids. CDR1 is MNHEY and CDR2 is SVGEGT in the germline V gene. Trimming pared 2 bases from V and 0 bases from J, leaving 8 bases between. The CDR3 DNA follows: TGTGCCAGCAGTTACCGACAGTTCTCCTACGAGCAGTACTTC. This encodes CASSYRQFSYEQYF.

This chain joins TRBV28 and TRBJ2-7, with TRBD1 matching over 11 bases. Germline-derived CDR1 and CDR2 are MDHEN and SYDVKM. The CDR3 is made up of 15 amino acids. J gave up 2 bases and V 6 bases, and 6 bases lay outside the gene matches. The CDR3 region has the DNA TGTGCCAGCAGAAAACCGGGACAGGGGGCCTACGAGCAGTACTTC. Its protein product is CASRKPGQGAYEQYF.

This clone was picked up one time. The chain uses TRBV7-9 and TRBJ2-3, with 13 bases aligning to TRBD2. Trimming removed 6 bases from V and 4 bases from J; junction bases left unmatched: 10. The germline CDR1 and CDR2 sequences are SEHNR and FQNEAQ (reference sequence). The CDR3 consists of 17 residues. This CDR3 reads CASSMGLAGSGADTQYF. The CDR3, as DNA: TGTGCCAGCAGTATGGGACTAGCGGGATCGGGTGCAGATACGCAGTATTTT.

The gene calls are TRBV28 and TRBJ2-7, with D perhaps matching TRBD2 (5 bases). Looked up from germline, CDR1 is MDHEN and CDR2 is SYDVKM. The CDR3 length is 13 residues. V was clipped by 3 bases and J by 7 bases, with 13 bases between them. CDR3: CASSFLKLGEQYF. In DNA, the CDR3 is TGTGCCAGCAGTTTCCTCAAACTAGGGGAGCAGTACTTC.

V and J are TRBV15 and TRBJ2-7, with D perhaps TRBD2 (5 bases). The CDR3 is made up of 16 amino acids. Germline CDR1 LNHNV, CDR2 YYDKDF (reference sequence). The germline V and J ends were trimmed by 0 bases and 1 base, with 13 bases remaining between them. DNA of the CDR3: TGTGCCACCAGCAGAGAAACGCTAGCCGCATCCTACGAGCAGTACTTC. As protein: CATSRETLAASYEQYF.

The chain combines TRBV28 with TRBJ2-1; TRBD2 matches 11 bases. This CDR3 is built from 14 residues. Germline lookup yields CDR1 MDHEN and CDR2 SYDVKM. The V segment lost 6 bases and the J segment 8 bases; nucleotides outside the gene matches: 6. The DNA for the CDR3 is TGTGCCAGCAGATTCCTAGCGGGAGGCTATGAGCAGTTCTTC. Translation: CASRFLAGGYEQFF.

This chain connects TRBV6-5 to TRBJ1-2, with D possibly matching TRBD1 (6 bases). V lost 3 bases and J 11 bases, leaving 13 bases between the germline ends. The germline V gene encodes CDR1 MNHEY and CDR2 SVGAGI. The CDR3 has 12 residues. CDR3 sequence: CASSYRDKIYTF. CDR3 sequence (DNA): TGTGCCAGCAGTTATCGGGACAAGATATACACCTTC.

This clone has a single count. This sequence joins TRBV19 and TRBJ2-1; no clear D. CDR1 is LNHDA, CDR2 SQIVND, per germline (reference sequence). The V and J ends lost 3 bases and 6 bases respectively, with 12 bases between them. The CDR3 is 14 amino acids. The CDR3 DNA reads as TGTGCCAGTAGTATTGGTCTTCACGGCAATGAGCAGTTCTTC. Protein product: CASSIGLHGNEQFF. Combining the CDR3 with reference TRBV19 and TRBJ2-1 gives the whole variable domain DGGITQSPKYLFRKEGQNVTLSCEQNLNHDAMYWYRQDPGQGLRLIYYSQIVNDFQKGDIAEGYSVSREKKESFPLTVTSAQKNPTAFYLCASSIGLHGNEQFFGPGTRLTVL.

The chain joins TRBV21-1 to TRBJ2-7; TRBD1 is taken as the D call from the table, unchecked against the DNA. TRBV21-1 is termed a pseudogene. The CDR3 extends over 16 amino acids. The CDR3 bases are TGTGCCAGCAGCACTAAAGTGGGGACAGGGAAGTACGAGCAGTACTTC. Translating gives CASSTKVGTGKYEQYF.

This clone was observed a few times. This chain joins TRBV19 and TRBJ1-2, with D perhaps TRBD1 (5 bases). Per germline, CDR1 LNHDA and CDR2 SQIVND (reference sequence). The CDR3 has 13 amino acids. With 8 bases removed from V and 1 base from J, the gap between germline ends came to 11 bases. The CDR3 reads CASQEGVNYGYTF. CDR3 DNA: TGTGCCAGTCAAGAAGGGGTTAACTATGGCTACACCTTC.

The gene calls are TRBV6-5 and TRBJ2-7; the D gene is possibly TRBD2 (5 bases). Per germline, CDR1 MNHEY and CDR2 SVGAGI. The CDR3 contains 15 residues. V lost 0 bases to trimming and J lost 4 bases, with 13 bases between them. The CDR3 DNA sequence: TGTGCCAGCAGTTACTCACCCCGACTACAATACGAGCAGTACTTC. Residues: CASSYSPRLQYEQYF.

This chain connects TRBV11-2 to TRBJ1-1, with D perhaps matching TRBD1 (5 bases). Germline V gives CDR1 SGHAT, CDR2 FQNNGV. Trimming pared 5 bases from V and 1 base from J, leaving 8 bases between. This CDR3 region has 13 residues. The chain's CDR3 is CASSQGQNTEAFF. The CDR3 region has the DNA TGTGCCAGCAGCCAAGGACAGAACACTGAAGCTTTCTTT. The full variable domain, completed using reference TRBV11-2 and TRBJ1-1, is EAGVAQSPRYKIIEKRQSVAFWCNPISGHATLYWYQQILGQGPKLLIQFQNNGVVDDSQLPKDRFSAERLKGVDSTLKIQPAKLEDSAVYLCASSQGQNTEAFFGQGTRLTVV.

This clone came up once. CDR3 sequence reads: CASSLGLAGGGQETQYF. The CDR3 nucleotides are TGTGCCAGCAGCTTGGGACTAGCGGGGGGCGGGCAAGAGACCCAGTACTTC. This sequence joins TRBV5-4 and TRBJ2-5, with 13 bases matching TRBD2. Germline V gene data show CDR1 as SGHNT and CDR2 as YYREEE (reference sequence). The junction had 4 bases not matched to a gene; V was cut back by 0 bases and J by 2 bases. This CDR3 has 17 amino acids.

This clone occurred once. The chain employs TRBV28 and TRBJ2-1; D may be TRBD1 (6 bases). CDR1 and CDR2 from the germline V gene are MDHEN and SYDVKM. This CDR3 is 11 amino acids long. Trimming took off 7 bases at V and 6 bases at J, with 7 bases between the two ends. CDR3 bases: TGTGCCAGCAACAGGGCCAATGAGCAGTTCTTC. It codes for CASNRANEQFF.

This clone was observed a single time. The chain recombines TRBV9 with TRBJ1-2, with 8 positions matching TRBD1. Germline assignment: CDR1 SGDLS and CDR2 YYNGEE. V trimming: 1 base; J trimming: 2 bases; junction bases outside the gene matches: 4. The CDR3 is 15 amino acids. This CDR3 is CASSVSDRVNYGYTF. CDR3 nucleotide sequence: TGTGCCAGCAGCGTATCGGACAGGGTCAACTATGGCTACACCTTC.

The chain combines TRBV4-1 with TRBJ1-1, with a tentative D call TRBD1 (6 bases). CDR3 length: 15 residues. The germline V gene has CDR1 MGHRA and CDR2 YSYEKL. V lost 1 base to trimming and J lost 1 base, with 10 bases between them. The CDR3 protein is CASSQGGLGNTEAFF. The CDR3 DNA reads TGCGCCAGCAGCCAAGGGGGGCTAGGGAACACTGAAGCTTTCTTT.

The V gene is TRBV18, the J gene TRBJ2-2, with 7 positions matching TRBD1. This CDR3 is built from 15 residues. J lost 2 bases, V lost 5 bases, and 5 bases had no gene match. Germline CDR1 and CDR2: KGHSH and LQKENI. In DNA form, the CDR3 reads TGTGCCAGCTCATCCGGGACAGAAAACACCGGGGAGCTGTTTTTT. The encoded protein is CASSSGTENTGELFF.

This chain joins TRBV9 and TRBJ2-5; tentative D call: TRBD2 (6 bases). The germline V gene encodes CDR1 SGDLS and CDR2 YYNGEE. The V and J ends lost 4 bases and 0 bases respectively, with 16 bases between them. This CDR3 is built from 16 residues. CDR3 DNA sequence: TGTGCCAGCAGCCCCGGGGGAAGAATGTACCAAGAGACCCAGTACTTC. This translates into CASSPGGRMYQETQYF.

A single count supports this clone. The V gene is TRBV25-1, the J gene TRBJ1-2; 7 nucleotides match TRBD1. CDR1 is MGHDK and CDR2 is SYGVNS in the germline V gene. This CDR3 is 13 amino acids long. Losses at the gene ends were 2 bases for V and 9 bases for J; bases not matched to a gene: 6. The CDR3 bases are TGTGCCAGCAGTGAACCCGGGACAGCGAGCTACACCTTC. Protein: CASSEPGTASYTF.

V gene TRBV7-9 combines with J gene TRBJ1-2; 7 positions match TRBD1. Germline CDR1 SEHNR, CDR2 FQNEAQ (reference sequence). The ends lost 3 bases at V and 8 bases at J; junction bases unmatched: 9. This CDR3 comprises 14 residues. The CDR3 region has the DNA TGTGCCAGCAGCTTGCGCGACAGGGTTGAAGGCTACACCTTC. It is translated as CASSLRDRVEGYTF.

The rearrangement links TRBV5-1 to TRBJ2-5, with D tentatively TRBD2 (5 bases). V shed 3 bases and J shed 5 bases, with 14 bases lying between them. Germline CDR1 reads SGHRS; CDR2 reads YFSETQ. This CDR3 has 14 amino acids. The CDR3 DNA reads as TGCGCCAGCAGCTCGGACTTACCTGGGGAGACCCAGTACTTC. Its protein product is CASSSDLPGETQYF.